The following is a T cell receptor beta chain sequence with its context. The antigen remains unidentified. The sample originates from a study of blood T cells in healthy people across ages. Study results and caveats: Across the age range, TCR beta diversity per million T cells fell in a roughly linear way. Strong correlation linked observed beta diversity and percent naive T cells.

The sample, approximately 11 milliliters of peripheral blood, was drawn from each donor. PCR was performed a second time for roughly 7 to 12 cycles using a sample-barcoded 5' primer and a J-beta primer mix. Each TCR beta cDNA got a 12-nucleotide random molecular identifier. From the 5' RACE reads, TCRdb called clonotypes with MiXCR, one entry per CDR3 protein. The sample records about 570,000 distinct CDR3 sequences, 27% being singletons. The CDR3 runs to 18 residues. Germline V gene sequence: CDR1 LNHNV, CDR2 YYDKDF (reference sequence). The V and J ends lost 1 base and 6 bases, in that order; junction bases with no gene match: 14.

Sequenced material: blood. This sequence was found in a woman aged 70-85 years in good health. This chain links TRBV15 with TRBJ1-4; 7 bases match TRBD1. This CDR3 is CATSRGRGGDRVHEKLFF. As DNA, the CDR3 is TGTGCCACCAGCAGAGGAAGGGGAGGCGACAGGGTTCATGAAAAACTGTTTTTT.